The table lists the clone carrying this TCR beta chain with a few counts. The antigen remains unidentified. The sample originates from a study of human T cells and chemical hapten exposure. For the study at large: Across its approximately 25 weeks, the study gave patients weekly diphenylcyclopropenone doses to the scalp. Whole-study findings and limits: Compared with pre-sensitization or healthy control sets, expanded TCRs clustered more.

The time point here: patch test 3, about 24 weeks after DPC sensitization. Treatment reported: therapeutic diphenylcyclopropenone sensitization with weekly scalp DPC. Within the library, unique molecular identifiers were attached to each individual cDNA molecule. In TCRdb, the RACE reads were re-called with MiXCR into one record per CDR3 protein. This table has about 190,000 distinct CDR3 sequences, around 23% appearing once. The V gene lost 1 base and the J gene lost 5 bases, with 20 bases spanning the gap. In germline, CDR1 is KGHDR, CDR2 SFDVKD. The CDR3 covers 18 residues. The sample consisted of whole blood, taken in connection with sensitization to the hapten diphenylcyclopropenone (DPC). This TCR was sampled from a middle-aged woman with alopecia areata. Some clones in this sample may be carry-over from other donors' samples. The V gene is TRBV24-1, the J gene TRBJ2-1; a possible D gene is TRBD2 (6 bases). The CDR3 protein is CATSDFRGAGKRDNEQFF. The CDR3 DNA follows: TGTGCCACCAGTGATTTCCGCGGGGCGGGGAAGAGGGACAATGAGCAGTTCTTC.